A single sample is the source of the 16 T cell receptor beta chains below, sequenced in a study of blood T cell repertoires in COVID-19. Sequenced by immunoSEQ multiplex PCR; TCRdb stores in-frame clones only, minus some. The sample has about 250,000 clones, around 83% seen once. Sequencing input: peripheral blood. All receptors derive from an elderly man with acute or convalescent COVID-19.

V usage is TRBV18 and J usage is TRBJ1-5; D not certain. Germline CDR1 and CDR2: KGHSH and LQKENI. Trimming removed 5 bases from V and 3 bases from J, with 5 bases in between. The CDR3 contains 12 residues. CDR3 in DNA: TGTGCCAGCTCATCGTACAATCAGCCCCAGCATTTT. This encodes CASSSYNQPQHF.

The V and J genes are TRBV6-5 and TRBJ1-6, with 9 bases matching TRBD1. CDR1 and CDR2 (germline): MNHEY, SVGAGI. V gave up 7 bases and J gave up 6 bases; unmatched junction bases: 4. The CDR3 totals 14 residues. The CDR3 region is CASTPGQGNSPLHF. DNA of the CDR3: TGTGCCAGCACCCCGGGACAGGGTAATTCACCCCTCCACTTT.

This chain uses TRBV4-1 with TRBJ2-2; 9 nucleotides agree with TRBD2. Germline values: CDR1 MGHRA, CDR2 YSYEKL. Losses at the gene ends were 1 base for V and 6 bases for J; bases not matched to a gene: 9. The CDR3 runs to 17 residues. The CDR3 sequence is CASSQVPGGGAAGELFF. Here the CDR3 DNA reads TGCGCCAGCAGCCAAGTCCCTGGCGGGGGGGCTGCCGGGGAGCTGTTTTTT.

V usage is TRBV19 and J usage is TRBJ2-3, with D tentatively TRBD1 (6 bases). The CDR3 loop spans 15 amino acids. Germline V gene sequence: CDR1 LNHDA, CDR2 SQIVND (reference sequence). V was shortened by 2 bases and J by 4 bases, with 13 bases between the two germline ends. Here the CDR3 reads CASSISTGRADTQYF. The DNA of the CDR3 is TGTGCCAGTAGTATATCCACAGGGCGGGCAGATACGCAGTATTTT.

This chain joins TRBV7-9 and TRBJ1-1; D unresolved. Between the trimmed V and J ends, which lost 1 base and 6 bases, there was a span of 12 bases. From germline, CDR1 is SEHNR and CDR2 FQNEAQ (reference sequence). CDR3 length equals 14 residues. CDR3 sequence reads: CASSLGAAGAEAFF. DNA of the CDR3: TGTGCCAGCAGCTTAGGGGCGGCGGGAGCTGAAGCTTTCTTT. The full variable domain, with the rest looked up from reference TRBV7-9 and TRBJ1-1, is DTGVSQNPRHKITKRGQNVTFRCDPISEHNRLYWYRQTLGQGPEFLTYFQNEAQLEKSRLLSDRFSAERPKGSFSTLEIQRTEQGDSAMYLCASSLGAAGAEAFFGQGTRLTVV.

CDR3 in amino acids: CSAIDRGIEQYF. The CDR3 nucleotides are TGCAGTGCTATTGACAGGGGGATCGAGCAGTACTTC. This chain joins TRBV20-1 and TRBJ2-7; 9 nucleotides line up with TRBD1. This CDR3 contains 12 residues. J lost 6 bases, V lost 4 bases, and 4 bases had no gene match. In germline, CDR1 is DFQATT, CDR2 SNEGSKA (reference sequence).

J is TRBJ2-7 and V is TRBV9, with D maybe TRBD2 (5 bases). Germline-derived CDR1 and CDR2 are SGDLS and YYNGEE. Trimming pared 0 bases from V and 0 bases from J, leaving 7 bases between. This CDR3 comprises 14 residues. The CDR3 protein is CASSVALASYEQYF. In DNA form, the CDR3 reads TGTGCCAGCAGCGTAGCTCTAGCCTCCTACGAGCAGTACTTC.

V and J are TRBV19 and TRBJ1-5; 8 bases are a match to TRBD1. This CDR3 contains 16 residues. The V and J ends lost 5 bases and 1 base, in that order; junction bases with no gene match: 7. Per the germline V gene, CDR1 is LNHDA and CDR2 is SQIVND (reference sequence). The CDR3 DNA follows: TGTGCCAGTAGTCGAGGACAGGGCCTAAGCAATCAGCCCCAGCATTTT. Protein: CASSRGQGLSNQPQHF.

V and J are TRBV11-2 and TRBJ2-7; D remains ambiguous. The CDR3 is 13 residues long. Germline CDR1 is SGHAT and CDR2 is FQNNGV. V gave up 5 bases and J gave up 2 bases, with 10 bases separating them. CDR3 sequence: CASSRSHTYEQYF. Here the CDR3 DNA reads TGTGCCAGCAGCCGCTCCCACACCTACGAGCAGTACTTC.

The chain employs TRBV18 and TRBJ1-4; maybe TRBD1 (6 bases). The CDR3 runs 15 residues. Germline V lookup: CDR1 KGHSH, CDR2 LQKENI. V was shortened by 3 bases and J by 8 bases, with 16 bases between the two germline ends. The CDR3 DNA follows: TGTGCCAGCTCACCGCCGACAGGCCGCGAAGAAAAACTGTTTTTT. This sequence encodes CASSPPTGREEKLFF.

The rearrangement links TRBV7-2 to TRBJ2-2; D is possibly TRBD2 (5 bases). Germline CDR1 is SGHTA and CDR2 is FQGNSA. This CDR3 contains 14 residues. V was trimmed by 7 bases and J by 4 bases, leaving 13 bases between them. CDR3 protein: CASKGRRATGELFF. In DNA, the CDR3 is TGTGCCAGCAAGGGTCGGCGGGCCACCGGGGAGCTGTTTTTT. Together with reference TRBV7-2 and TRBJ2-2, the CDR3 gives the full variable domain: GAGVSQSPSNKVTEKGKDVELRCDPISGHTALYWYRQSLGQGLEFLIYFQGNSAPDKSGLPSDRFSAERTGGSVSTLTIQRTQQEDSAVYLCASKGRRATGELFFGEGSRLTVL.

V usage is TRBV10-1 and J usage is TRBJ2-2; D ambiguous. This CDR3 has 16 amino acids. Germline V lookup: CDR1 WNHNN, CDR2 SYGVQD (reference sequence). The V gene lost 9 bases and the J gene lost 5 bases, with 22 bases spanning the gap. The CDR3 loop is CARLNHYNPWTGELFF. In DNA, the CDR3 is TGCGCCAGACTGAATCACTACAACCCCTGGACCGGGGAGCTGTTTTTT.

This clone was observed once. The CDR3, as DNA: TGTGCCAGCAGCCCACCCGGGCTAGCCCATGCAGATACGCAGTATTTT. This codes for CASSPPGLAHADTQYF. The rearrangement joins TRBV5-8 to TRBJ2-3, with a tentative D call TRBD2 (5 bases). Germline CDR1 is SGHTS and CDR2 is YDEGEE. The ends were cut back, 4 bases at V and 4 bases at J, with 19 bases in the middle. The CDR3 spans 16 residues.

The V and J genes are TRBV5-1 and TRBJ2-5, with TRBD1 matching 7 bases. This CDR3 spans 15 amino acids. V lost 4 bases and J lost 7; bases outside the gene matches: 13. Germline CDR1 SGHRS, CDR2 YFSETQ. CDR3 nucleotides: TGCGCCAGCAGCCCCAACCTGGACAGGTCGGGGACCCAGTACTTC. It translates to CASSPNLDRSGTQYF.

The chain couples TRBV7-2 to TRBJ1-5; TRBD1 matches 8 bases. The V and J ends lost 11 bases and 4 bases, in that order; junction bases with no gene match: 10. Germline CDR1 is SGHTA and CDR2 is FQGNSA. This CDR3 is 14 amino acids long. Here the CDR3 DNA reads TGTGCCTCGGACAGGGAGCTAGGGAATCAGCCCCAGCATTTT. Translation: CASDRELGNQPQHF.

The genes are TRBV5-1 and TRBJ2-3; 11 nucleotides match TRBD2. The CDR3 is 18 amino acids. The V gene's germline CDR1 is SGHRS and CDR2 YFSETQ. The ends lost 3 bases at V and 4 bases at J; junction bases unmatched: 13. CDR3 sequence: CASSSLAGVTGWSDTQYF. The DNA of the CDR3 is TGCGCCAGCAGCTCACTAGCGGGAGTAACGGGATGGTCAGATACGCAGTATTTT. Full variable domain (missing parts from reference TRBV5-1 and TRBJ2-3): KAGVTQTPRYLIKTRGQQVTLSCSPISGHRSVSWYQQTPGQGLQFLFEYFSETQRNKGNFPGRFSGRQFSNSRSEMNVSTLELGDSALYLCASSSLAGVTGWSDTQYFGPGTRLTVL.